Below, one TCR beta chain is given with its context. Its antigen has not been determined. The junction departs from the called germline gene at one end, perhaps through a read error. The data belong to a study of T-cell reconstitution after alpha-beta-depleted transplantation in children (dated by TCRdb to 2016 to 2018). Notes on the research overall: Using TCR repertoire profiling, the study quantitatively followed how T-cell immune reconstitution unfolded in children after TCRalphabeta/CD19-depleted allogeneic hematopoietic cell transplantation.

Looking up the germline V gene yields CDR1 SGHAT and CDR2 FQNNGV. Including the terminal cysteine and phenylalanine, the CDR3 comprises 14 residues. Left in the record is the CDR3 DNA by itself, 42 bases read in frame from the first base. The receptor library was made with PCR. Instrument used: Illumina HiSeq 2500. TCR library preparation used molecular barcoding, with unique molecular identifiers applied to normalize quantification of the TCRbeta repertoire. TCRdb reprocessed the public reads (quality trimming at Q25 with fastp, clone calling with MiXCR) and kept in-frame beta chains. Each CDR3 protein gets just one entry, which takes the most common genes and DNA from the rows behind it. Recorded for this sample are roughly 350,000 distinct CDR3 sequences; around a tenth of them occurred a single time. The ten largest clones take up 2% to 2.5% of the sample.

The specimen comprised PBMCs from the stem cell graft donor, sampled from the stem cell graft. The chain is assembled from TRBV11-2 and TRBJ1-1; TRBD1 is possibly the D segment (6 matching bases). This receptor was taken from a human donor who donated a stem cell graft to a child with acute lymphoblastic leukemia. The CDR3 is CASSLGTANTEPFF. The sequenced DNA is TGTGCCAGCAGCTTAGGGACAGCTAACACTGAACCTTTCTTT.